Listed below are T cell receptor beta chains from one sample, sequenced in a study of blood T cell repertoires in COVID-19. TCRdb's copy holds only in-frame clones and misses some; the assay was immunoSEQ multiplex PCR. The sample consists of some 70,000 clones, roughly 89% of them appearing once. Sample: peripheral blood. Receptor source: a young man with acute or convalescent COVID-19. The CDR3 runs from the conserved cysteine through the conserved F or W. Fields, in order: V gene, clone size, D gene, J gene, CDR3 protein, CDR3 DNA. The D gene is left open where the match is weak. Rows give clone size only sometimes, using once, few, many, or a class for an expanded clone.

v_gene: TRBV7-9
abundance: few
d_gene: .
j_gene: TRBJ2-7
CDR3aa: CASSPALQGNEQYF
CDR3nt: TGTGCCAGCAGCCCCGCCTTACAGGGTAACGAGCAGTACTTC

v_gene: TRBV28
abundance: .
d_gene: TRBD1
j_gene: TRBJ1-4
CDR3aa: CASLRGIGEKLFF
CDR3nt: TGTGCCAGCCTCAGGGGGATCGGTGAAAAACTGTTTTTT

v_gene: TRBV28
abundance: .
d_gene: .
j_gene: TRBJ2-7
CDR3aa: CATTGESPRIYEQYF
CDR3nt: TGTGCCACCACCGGGGAATCACCGAGGATCTACGAGCAGTACTTC

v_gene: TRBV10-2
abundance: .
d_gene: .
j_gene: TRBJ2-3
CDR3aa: CASKDQRSTDTQYF
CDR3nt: TGCGCCAGCAAGGATCAGAGGAGCACAGATACGCAGTATTTT

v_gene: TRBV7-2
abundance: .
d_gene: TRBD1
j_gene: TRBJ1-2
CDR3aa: CASSGNPGQAPGYTF
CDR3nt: TGTGCCAGCAGCGGTAATCCGGGACAGGCCCCTGGCTACACCTTC

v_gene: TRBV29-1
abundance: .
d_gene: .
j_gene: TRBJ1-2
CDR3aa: CSAHTGYGYTF
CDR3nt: TGCAGCGCTCACACAGGGTACGGCTACACCTTC

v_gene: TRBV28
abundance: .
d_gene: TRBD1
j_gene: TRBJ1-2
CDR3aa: CASSPTDRVINYGYTF
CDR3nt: TGTGCCAGCAGCCCAACCGACAGGGTAATAAACTATGGCTACACCTTC

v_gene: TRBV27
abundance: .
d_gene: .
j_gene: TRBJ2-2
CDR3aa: CASSLQHRGAVF
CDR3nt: TGTGCCAGCAGTTTACAACACCGGGGAGCTGTTTTT

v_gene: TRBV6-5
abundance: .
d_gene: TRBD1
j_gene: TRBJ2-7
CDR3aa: CASIRDRVGYEQYF
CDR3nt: TGTGCCAGTATAAGGGACAGGGTTGGGTACGAGCAGTACTTC

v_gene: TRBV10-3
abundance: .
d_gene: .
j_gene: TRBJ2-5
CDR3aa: CAISTGRPGETQYF
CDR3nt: TGTGCCATCAGTACCGGCAGACCGGGAGAGACCCAGTACTTC

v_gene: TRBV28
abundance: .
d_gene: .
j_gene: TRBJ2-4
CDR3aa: CATQLAKNIQYF
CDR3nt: TGTGCCACCCAGTTAGCCAAAAACATTCAGTACTTC

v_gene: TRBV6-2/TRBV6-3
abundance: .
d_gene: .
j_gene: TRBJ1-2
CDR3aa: CASSYSQGLARGYTF
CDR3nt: TGTGCCAGCAGTTACTCTCAGGGGTTAGCTCGCGGCTACACCTTC

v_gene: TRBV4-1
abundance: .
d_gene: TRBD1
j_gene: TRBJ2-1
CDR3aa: CASRHTGANEQFF
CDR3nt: TGCGCCAGCAGACACACAGGGGCGAATGAGCAGTTCTTC

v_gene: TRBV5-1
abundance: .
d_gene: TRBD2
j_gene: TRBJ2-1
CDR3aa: CASSLHGTSIYNEQFF
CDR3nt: TGCGCCAGCAGCTTGCATGGGACTAGTATCTACAATGAGCAGTTCTTC

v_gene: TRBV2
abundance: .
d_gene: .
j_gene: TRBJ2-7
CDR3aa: CASSRSRDWFSEQYF
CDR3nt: TGTGCCAGCAGTCGATCCCGGGACTGGTTCTCCGAGCAGTACTTC

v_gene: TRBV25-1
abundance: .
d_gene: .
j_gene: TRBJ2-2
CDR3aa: CASSDFTTRTGELFF
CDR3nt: TGTGCCAGCAGTGATTTTACCACTCGCACCGGGGAGCTGTTTTTT

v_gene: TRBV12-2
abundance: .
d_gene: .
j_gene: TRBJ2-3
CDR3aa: CASRPEGAQGANTDTQYF
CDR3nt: TGTGCAAGTCGCCCCGAGGGGGCCCAGGGGGCAAACACAGATACGCAGTATTTT

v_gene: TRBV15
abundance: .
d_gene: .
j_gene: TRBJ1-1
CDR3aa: CATSRGELGEAFF
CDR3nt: TGTGCCACCAGCAGAGGGGAGCTTGGGGAAGCTTTCTTT

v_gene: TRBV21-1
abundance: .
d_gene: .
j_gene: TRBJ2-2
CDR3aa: CASSKALLGTSGRRDGELFF
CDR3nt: TGTGCCAGCAGCAAAGCGCTTTTGGGGACTAGCGGAAGGCGGGACGGGGAGCTGTTTTTT

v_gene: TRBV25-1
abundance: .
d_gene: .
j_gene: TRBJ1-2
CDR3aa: CASSLSREGYTF
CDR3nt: TGTGCCAGCAGTTTGAGCAGGGAAGGCTACACCTTC

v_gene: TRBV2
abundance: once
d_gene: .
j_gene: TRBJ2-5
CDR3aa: CASSDREHETQYF
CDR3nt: TGTGCCAGCAGCGACCGGGAGCACGAGACCCAGTACTTC

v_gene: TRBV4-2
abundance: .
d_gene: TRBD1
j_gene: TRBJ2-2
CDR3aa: CASSQPDRATGELFF
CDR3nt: TGTGCCAGCAGCCAACCGGACAGGGCCACCGGGGAGCTGTTTTTT

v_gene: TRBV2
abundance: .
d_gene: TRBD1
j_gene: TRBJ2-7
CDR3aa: CASRTGTGDVGEQYF
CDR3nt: TGTGCCAGCAGAACAGGGACAGGGGACGTAGGCGAGCAGTACTTC

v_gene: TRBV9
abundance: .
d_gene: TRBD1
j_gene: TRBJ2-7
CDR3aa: CASSVDPGQGAYEQYF
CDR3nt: TGTGCCAGCAGCGTAGACCCGGGACAGGGGGCCTACGAGCAGTACTTC

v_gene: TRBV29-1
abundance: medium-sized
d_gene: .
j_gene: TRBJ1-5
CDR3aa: CSVEASSPGQPQHF
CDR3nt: TGCAGCGTTGAAGCCTCGAGTCCCGGTCAGCCCCAGCATTTT

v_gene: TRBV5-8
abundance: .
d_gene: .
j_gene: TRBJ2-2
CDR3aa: CASSLRTAGELFF
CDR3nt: TGTGCCAGCAGCTTGAGAACAGCCGGGGAGCTGTTTTTT

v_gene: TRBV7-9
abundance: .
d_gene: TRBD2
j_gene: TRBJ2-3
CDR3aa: CASSSPASGRTDTQYF
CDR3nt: TGTGCCAGCAGCTCACCGGCTAGCGGGAGGACAGATACGCAGTATTTT

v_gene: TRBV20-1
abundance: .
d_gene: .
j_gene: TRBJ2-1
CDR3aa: CSASESDYSHNEQFF
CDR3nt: TGCAGTGCTAGTGAATCAGACTACTCCCACAATGAGCAGTTCTTC

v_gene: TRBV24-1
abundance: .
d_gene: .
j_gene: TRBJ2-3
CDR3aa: CATSAGSGSGDTQYF
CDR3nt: TGTGCCACCAGTGCCGGGTCAGGGTCGGGAGATACGCAGTATTTT

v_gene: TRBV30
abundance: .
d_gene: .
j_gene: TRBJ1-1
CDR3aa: CAWNTGTWNTEAFF
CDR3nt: TGTGCCTGGAATACCGGGACTTGGAACACTGAAGCTTTCTTT

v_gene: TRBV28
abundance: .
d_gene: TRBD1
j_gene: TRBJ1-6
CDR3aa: CASRGQGTNSPLHF
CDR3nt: TGTGCCAGCAGGGGACAGGGGACTAATTCACCCCTCCACTTT

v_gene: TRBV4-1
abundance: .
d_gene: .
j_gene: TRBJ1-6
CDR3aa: CASSQGSFNSPLHF
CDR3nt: TGCGCCAGCAGCCAAGGCAGTTTCAATTCACCCCTCCACTTT

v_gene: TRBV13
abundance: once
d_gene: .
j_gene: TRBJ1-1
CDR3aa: CASSWTEKNTEAFF
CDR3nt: TGTGCCAGCAGCTGGACAGAAAAGAACACTGAAGCTTTCTTT

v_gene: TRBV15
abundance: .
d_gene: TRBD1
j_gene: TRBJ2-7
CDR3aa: CATSRGGTGGDEQYF
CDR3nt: TGTGCCACCAGCAGGGGAGGGACAGGGGGTGACGAGCAGTACTTC

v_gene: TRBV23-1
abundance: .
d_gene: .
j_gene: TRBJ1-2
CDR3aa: CAFPSGKHYGYTF
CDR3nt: TGCGCCTTCCCCTCGGGAAAACACTATGGCTACACCTTC

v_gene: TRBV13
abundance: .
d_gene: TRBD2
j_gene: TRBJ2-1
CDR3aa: CASSLGAGGYNEQFF
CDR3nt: TGTGCCAGCAGCTTGGGGGCGGGAGGCTACAATGAGCAGTTCTTC

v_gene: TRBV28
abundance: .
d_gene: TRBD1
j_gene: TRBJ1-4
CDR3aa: CASSFQGASEKLFF
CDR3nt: TGTGCCAGCAGTTTTCAGGGGGCAAGCGAAAAACTGTTTTTT

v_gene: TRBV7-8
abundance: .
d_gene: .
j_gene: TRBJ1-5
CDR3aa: CASSRTENQPQHF
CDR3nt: TGTGCCAGCAGCCGGACAGAGAATCAGCCCCAGCATTTT

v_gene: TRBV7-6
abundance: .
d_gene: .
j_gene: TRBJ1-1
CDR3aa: CASSAIGGLNTEAFF
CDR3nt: TGTGCCAGCAGCGCTATTGGAGGGTTGAACACTGAAGCTTTCTTT

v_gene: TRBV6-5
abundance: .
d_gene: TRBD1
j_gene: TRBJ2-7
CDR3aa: CASRHEGQGAQEQYF
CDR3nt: TGTGCCAGCAGACACGAGGGACAGGGGGCTCAGGAGCAGTACTTC

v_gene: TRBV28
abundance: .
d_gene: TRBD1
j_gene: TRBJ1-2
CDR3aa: CASSSLDREGYGYTF
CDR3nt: TGTGCCAGCAGTTCCCTGGACAGGGAAGGGTATGGCTACACCTTC

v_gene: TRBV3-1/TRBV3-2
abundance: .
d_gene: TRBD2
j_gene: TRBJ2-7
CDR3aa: CASSQAPLTSGYSYEQYF
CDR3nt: TGTGCCAGCAGCCAAGCTCCCCTCACTAGCGGGTACTCCTACGAGCAGTACTTC

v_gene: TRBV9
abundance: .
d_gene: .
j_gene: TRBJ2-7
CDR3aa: CASSPWGDYEQYF
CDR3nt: TGTGCCAGCAGCCCATGGGGGGATTACGAGCAGTACTTC

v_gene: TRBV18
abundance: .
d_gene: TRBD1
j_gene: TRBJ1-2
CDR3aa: CASSPETGIGYTF
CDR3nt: TGTGCCAGCTCACCAGAGACAGGGATTGGCTACACCTTC

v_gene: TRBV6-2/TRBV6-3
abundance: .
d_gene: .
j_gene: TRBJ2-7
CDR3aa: CASSSPHEAYYEQYF
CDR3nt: TGTGCCAGCAGCTCCCCCCACGAGGCATACTACGAGCAGTACTTC

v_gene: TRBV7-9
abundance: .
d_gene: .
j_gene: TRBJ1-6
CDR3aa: CASTAGTYSPLHF
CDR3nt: TGTGCCAGCACCGCAGGGACATATTCACCCCTCCACTTT

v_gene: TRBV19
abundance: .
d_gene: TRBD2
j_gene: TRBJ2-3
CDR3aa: CASSPTSGRLVDTQYF
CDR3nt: TGTGCCAGTAGTCCGACTAGCGGGAGGTTGGTGGATACGCAGTATTTT

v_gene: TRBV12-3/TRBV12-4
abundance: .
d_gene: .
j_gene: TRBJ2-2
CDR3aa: CASSTNTGELFF
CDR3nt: TGTGCCAGCAGCACAAACACCGGGGAGCTGTTTTTT

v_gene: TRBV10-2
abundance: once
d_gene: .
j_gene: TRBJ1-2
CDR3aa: CASSDRAYGYTF
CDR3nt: TGCGCCAGCAGTGACAGGGCCTATGGCTACACCTTC

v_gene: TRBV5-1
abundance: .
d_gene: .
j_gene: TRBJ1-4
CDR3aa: CASSLEVAGELFF
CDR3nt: TGCGCCAGCAGCTTGGAGGTGGCAGGGGAACTGTTTTTT

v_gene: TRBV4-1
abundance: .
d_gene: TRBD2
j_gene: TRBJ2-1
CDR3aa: CASSLRPPSGRVYEQFF
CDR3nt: TGCGCCAGCAGCCTCCGGCCCCCTAGCGGGAGAGTGTATGAGCAGTTCTTC

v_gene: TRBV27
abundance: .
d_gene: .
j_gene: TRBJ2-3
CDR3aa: CASSLRTDGTDTQYF
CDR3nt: TGTGCCAGCAGTTTGAGGACAGACGGCACAGATACGCAGTATTTT

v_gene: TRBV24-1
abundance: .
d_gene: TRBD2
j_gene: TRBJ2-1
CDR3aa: CATKGTSGSNEQFF
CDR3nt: TGTGCCACCAAAGGGACTAGCGGGAGCAATGAGCAGTTCTTC

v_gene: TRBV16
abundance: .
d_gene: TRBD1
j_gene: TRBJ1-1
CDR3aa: CASRTGGTEAFF
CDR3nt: TGTGCCAGCAGAACAGGGGGCACTGAAGCTTTCTTT

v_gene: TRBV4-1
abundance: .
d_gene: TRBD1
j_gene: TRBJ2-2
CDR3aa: CASSQAVGGAGTGELFF
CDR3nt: TGCGCCAGCAGCCAAGCGGTAGGGGGCGCGGGCACCGGGGAGCTGTTTTTT